This paragraph reports one T cell receptor (beta chain). The target of this receptor is not known. Within one base of it there is no much larger clone, and no base qualities were kept. Participants in the prospective study were enrolled through a virtual design, were aged roughly 18 to 90 years, and lived in 24 United States geographic areas. In the prospective study, participants were assigned to cohorts based on the clinical history participants reported in a screening survey and a study questionnaire. For ImmuneRACE Cohort 3, a participant was defined as recovered based on two consecutive negative NP/OP PCR tests, clearance by a healthcare professional, or resolution of symptoms. In the prospective study, whole blood, serum and a nasopharyngeal or oropharyngeal swab were collected from each participant by mobile phlebotomists. Participants in the prospective study had the option to provide additional blood draws and questionnaires over an approximately two-month period. Blood samples from the prospective study were shipped frozen or at room temperature prior to DNA extraction.

The CDR3 has 14 amino acids, counting the end cysteine and phenylalanine. CDR3 DNA only is kept here, 42 bases in frame from base 1. From the germline V gene, CDR1 is MNHEY and CDR2 is SVGAGI. V is cut back by 5 bases and J by 7 bases, with 10 bases in the junction unmatched. The entry originates in a study of blood T cell repertoires in COVID-19 (dated by TCRdb to about 2020). Study-level background: Samples covering the acute and convalescent phases of COVID-19 were provided by collaborators in the United States, Italy and Spain. The repertoires were released in a freely available public database meant as a resource for research on the immune response to SARS-CoV-2. The samples were drawn from two sources: the first 160 participants of the ongoing ImmuneRACE study, and over 950 subjects contributed by 6 global collaborators. The material from the prospective study consisted of cDNA or gDNA derived from T cells, B-cell-depleted T cells, or PBMCs. Where available, HLA class I and class II types were obtained from metadata supplied by the sample provider rather than from assay-based typing. A de-identified subject ID, COVID-19 status, age in years and sex were almost always included in the sample metadata. Deeply sampled blood TCRbeta repertoires from subjects exposed to, actively infected with, or recovered from COVID-19 were included in the dataset.

TCRbeta CDR3 regions were amplified from genomic DNA by means of the immunoSEQ Assay, a bias-controlled multiplex PCR. The study's own analysis went as follows. Nucleated cell counts per sample were estimated from amplification of reference gene primers within the assay. Sequence reads were collapsed and filtered to measure the absolute abundance of every unique TCRbeta CDR3 rearrangement. For each sample, productive Simpson clonality was calculated by taking the square root of Simpson's diversity index across productive rearrangements. TCRdb carries this immuneACCESS record with in-frame sequences only. Its versions omit some clonotypes, under half of them owing to an unresolved V gene in the studies checked, with the rest unexplained. That table gives V, J and clone size, and the DNA gave D and trimming. The sample has a few hundred thousand clones on record, about 80% of them singletons. Clones ranked in the top ten supply more than 3% of the sample.

Results and caveats for the whole study, not just this receptor: The amount of clinical and demographic metadata varied by source and participant and was provided uncurated.

Sequences were obtained from PBMCs or T cells enriched from blood (not recorded which). The chain uses TRBV6-5 and TRBJ1-2, with 7 middle bases fitting TRBD1. This receptor was taken from a man aged 50 to 60 who had recovered from COVID-19. The CDR3 here reads CASSRTQGVGGYTF. The bases read TGTGCCAGCAGTCGAACCCAGGGGGTGGGTGGCTACACCTTC.